A selection of T cell receptor beta chains follows, all from one sample in a study of stem cell transplantation in POMP-related autoinflammatory disease. Data came from immunoSEQ multiplex PCR; TCRdb stores just in-frame clones and leaves some out. Among tens of thousands of clones listed, around 90% were seen once. The sequenced sample was CD4+ T cells from PBMCs, obtained after stem cell transplantation. The receptors derive from a human patient with POMP-related autoinflammation and immune dysregulation (PRAID). These T cells may partly come from the graft donor. Both conserved end residues are trimmed from each CDR3. Some rows have no size entry. The others give once, few or many, or a class for an expanded clone.

j_call clone_size v_call cdr3_aa
TRBJ2-3 NA TRBV18 ASSPSDRVTDTQY
TRBJ2-2 NA TRBV4-1 ASSQDPGYTGELF
TRBJ1-2 NA TRBV2 ASSEEQGLHGYT
TRBJ2-7 NA TRBV18 ASSPRDRIHEQY
TRBJ1-6 few TRBV20-1 SASGQLDSPLH
TRBJ1-1 NA TRBV15 ATSRGPESTEAF
TRBJ2-3 NA TRBV7-9 ASSVSPNTDTQY
TRBJ2-5 NA TRBV29-1 SVKGQFQETQY
TRBJ1-1 NA TRBV7-2 ASSLVAGTGVWDTEAF
TRBJ2-4 NA TRBV11-3 ASSPRTSALNIQY
TRBJ2-1 NA TRBV10-1 ASSGGRAGGEQF
TRBJ2-7 NA TRBV6-5 ASSWGGSSYEQY
TRBJ1-4 NA TRBV29-1 SVGTGRNEKLF
TRBJ1-5 NA TRBV7-6 ASSGGTGGGQPQH
TRBJ2-5 NA TRBV5-4 ASSLWTSPETQY
TRBJ1-3 NA TRBV6-5 ASVRGPSGNTIY
TRBJ2-5 NA TRBV3-1/TRBV3-2 ASSYRRGQETQY
TRBJ2-2 few TRBV3-1/TRBV3-2 ASSRDLSTGELF
TRBJ2-1 NA TRBV28 ASRDRLYNEQF
TRBJ1-2 few TRBV28 ASSFGQNGYT
TRBJ1-2 NA TRBV5-5 ASRGGNSLGGYT
TRBJ2-2 NA TRBV5-1 ASSGGPHGELF
TRBJ1-1 NA TRBV25-1 ASRDLGTEAF
TRBJ1-1 once TRBV5-1 ASRQGEATEAF
TRBJ1-2 NA TRBV11-2 ASSLVFGTLLYGYT
TRBJ2-3 NA TRBV11-2 ASSLDTGTDTQY
TRBJ2-5 NA TRBV2 ASSPPLTSGDSETQY
TRBJ1-4 NA TRBV7-8 ASRLDSTNEKLF
TRBJ2-2 once TRBV24-1 ATGRNLNTGELF
TRBJ2-3 NA TRBV29-1 SVIRSTDTQY
TRBJ2-5 NA TRBV3-1/TRBV3-2 ASSPDRGRLETQY
TRBJ1-6 NA TRBV27 ASRSGGRGHSPLH
TRBJ2-5 once TRBV3-1/TRBV3-2 ASSQGQGNKETQY
TRBJ2-1 NA TRBV29-1 SVVDRREQF
TRBJ2-3 NA TRBV6-1 ASTAWVGATDTQY
TRBJ2-1 NA TRBV19 ASSILRDEQF
TRBJ2-1 NA TRBV30 AWSVVAGASNEQF
TRBJ1-3 NA TRBV6-5 ASSWDRELSGNTIY
TRBJ1-6 NA TRBV6-5 ASSRTGGGSPLH
TRBJ2-3 NA TRBV5-1 ASSLGAGADTQY
TRBJ1-4 NA TRBV28 ASSYSEKLF
TRBJ2-7 NA TRBV30 AWSVPRTTSSYEQY
TRBJ1-3 NA TRBV11-2 ASSLQGRNTIY